The T cell receptor gamma chain under discussion was sequenced for a study of Vδ1+ human thymocytes. Findings and limits, study-wide: Thymic delta-chain repertoires held roughly 20% Vdelta2 sequences and few Vdelta3, despite high sort purity. Thymic TRG and TRD repertoires appeared highly polyclonal, with Gaussian CDR3 length distributions.

Note on this clone: Its antigen is not identified.

V gave up 6 bases and J gave up 3 bases; unmatched junction bases: 11. CDR1 is EGSNGY and CDR2 is YDSYNSKV in the germline V gene. The CDR3 covers 14 residues. The template was reverse-transcribed extracted RNA. CDR3 amplicons came from multiplex PCR with pooled V-gene forward and constant-region reverse primers. TCRdb reprocessed the multiplex PCR reads using CATT. This sample has about 23,000 gamma-chain clones; roughly an eighth occur once, and the top ten carry 1.9%. Sequencing was done on a sample of Vdelta1+ gamma-delta thymocytes from the thymus. The subset: FACS-sorted CD3+ TCRalphabeta- TCRVdelta1+ TCRVdelta2- thymocytes. The sequence was obtained from a child under two years old who had congenital heart surgery. The chain has TRGV2 and TRGJ1 or TRGJ2. For the CDR3, the DNA is TGTGCCACCTGGCCGTCGAGGGCTTATTATAAGAAACTCTTT. It yields the protein CATWPSRAYYKKLF.